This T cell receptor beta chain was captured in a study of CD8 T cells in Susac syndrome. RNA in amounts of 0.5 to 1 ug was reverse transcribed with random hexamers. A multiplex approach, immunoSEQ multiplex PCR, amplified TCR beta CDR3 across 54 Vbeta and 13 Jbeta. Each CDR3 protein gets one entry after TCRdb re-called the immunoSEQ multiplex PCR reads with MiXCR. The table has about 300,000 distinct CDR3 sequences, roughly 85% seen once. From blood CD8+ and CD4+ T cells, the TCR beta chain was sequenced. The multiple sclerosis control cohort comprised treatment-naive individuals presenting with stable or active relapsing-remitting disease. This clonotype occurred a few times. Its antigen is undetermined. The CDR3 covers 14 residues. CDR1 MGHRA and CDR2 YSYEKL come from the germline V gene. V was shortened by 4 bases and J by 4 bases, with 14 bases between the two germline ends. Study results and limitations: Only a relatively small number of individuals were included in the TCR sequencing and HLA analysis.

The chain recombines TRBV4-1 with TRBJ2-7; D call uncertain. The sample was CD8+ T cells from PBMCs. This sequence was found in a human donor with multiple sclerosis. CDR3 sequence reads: CASSPLPGVYEQYF. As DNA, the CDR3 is TGCGCCAGCAGCCCCCTTCCAGGTGTTTACGAGCAGTACTTC.